These T cell receptor beta chains were read from a single sample in a study of blood T cell repertoires in COVID-19. Sequencing used immunoSEQ multiplex PCR; TCRdb keeps in-frame clones, though not all of them. The sample yields around 91,000 clones, over 75% seen once. Input material: peripheral blood. The receptor source for this set is a human donor in a cohort sampled during active COVID-19. Both conserved end residues are part of each CDR3. The D gene is left open where the match is weak. The size entry is marked missing in some rows and otherwise reads once, few, many or a size class.

>-|TRBJ2-3|TRBD2|TRBV5-1
TGCGCCAGCAGCTTTGGTGGGAGCGGGGCAAGCACAGATACGCAGTATTTT
CASSFGGSGASTDTQYF
>-|TRBJ1-1|-|TRBV18
TGTGCCAGCTCACCCGGTCTTCCGGGGGGGACTGAAGCTTTCTTT
CASSPGLPGGTEAFF
>-|TRBJ2-3|-|TRBV2
TGTGCCAGCAGTGAAAAAGGACTACTTTTAGGTACGCAGTATTTT
CASSEKGLLLGTQYF
>-|TRBJ1-2|TRBD1|TRBV9
TGTGCCAGCAGCTCAAGACAGGGGTCGGATGGCTACACCTTC
CASSSRQGSDGYTF
>-|TRBJ1-6|TRBD1|TRBV7-9
TGTGCCAGCAGCGCTAGGGACAGGGGGAATTCACCCCTCCACTTT
CASSARDRGNSPLHF
>-|TRBJ2-5|-|TRBV5-1
TGCGCCAGCAGCTTGGCGGGGCGGGGAGAGACCCAGTACTTC
CASSLAGRGETQYF
>few|TRBJ1-4|-|TRBV30
TGTGCCTGGAGTGTAAATCAGGGGAATGAAAAACTGTTTTTT
CAWSVNQGNEKLFF
>-|TRBJ1-4|TRBD1|TRBV5-6
TGTGCCAGCAGCTTGAATATTGGGACAGCAACTAATGAAAAACTGTTTTTT
CASSLNIGTATNEKLFF
>-|TRBJ2-7|-|TRBV7-6
TGTGCCAGCAGCTTAACTTACGAGCAGTACTTC
CASSLTYEQYF
>-|TRBJ2-1|TRBD1|TRBV12-3/TRBV12-4
TGTGCCAGTAGACAGGGGGCCTACAATGAGCAGTTCTTC
CASRQGAYNEQFF
>-|TRBJ1-2|-|TRBV7-2
TGTGCCAGCAGCCCCCTGTCACAGAACTATGGCTACACCTTC
CASSPLSQNYGYTF
>-|TRBJ1-3|TRBD1|TRBV6-1
TGTGCCAGCAGTGAAAGACAGGGAGGAGGATTTTCTGGAAACACCATATATTTT
CASSERQGGGFSGNTIYF
>-|TRBJ2-1|-|TRBV12-3/TRBV12-4
TGTGCCAGCAAACAATTTTACAATGAGCAGTTCTTC
CASKQFYNEQFF
>-|TRBJ1-2|-|TRBV2
TGTGCCAGCAGTGACCGGGGCTATGGCTACACCTTC
CASSDRGYGYTF
>-|TRBJ1-4|-|TRBV2
TGTGCCAGCAGTGAAGAATCGAGACTGTTTTTT
CASSEESRLFF
>-|TRBJ2-3|-|TRBV4-3
TGCGCCAGCAGCCAAGGGATTAGCGGCCCTAGCACAGATACGCAGTATTTT
CASSQGISGPSTDTQYF
>-|TRBJ1-5|TRBD1|TRBV6-5
TGTGCCAGCAGTAGGACAGGGAACGGCAATCAGCCCCAGCATTTT
CASSRTGNGNQPQHF
>few|TRBJ2-7|-|TRBV6-5
TGTGCCAGCAGTTTCCACGACCTAGGATACGAGCAGTACTTC
CASSFHDLGYEQYF
>-|TRBJ1-2|-|TRBV2
TGTGCCAGCAAAGGGGACATCTCTGGCTACACCTTC
CASKGDISGYTF
>-|TRBJ1-5|TRBD1|TRBV12-5
TGTGCTAGTGGTTTGGTACATGGGGACAGTAATCAGCCCCAGCATTTT
CASGLVHGDSNQPQHF
>-|TRBJ1-2|TRBD1|TRBV7-2
TGTGCCAGCAGCTTCACCGGGACAGGGGGCGGCTACACCTTC
CASSFTGTGGGYTF
>-|TRBJ1-6|-|TRBV19
TGTGCCAGTAGTATATCCCCCCGGGGTATTTCACCCCTCCACTTT
CASSISPRGISPLHF
>-|TRBJ2-3|TRBD2|TRBV14
TGTGCCAGCAGCCACCTAGCGGGGCGCACAGATACGCAGTATTTT
CASSHLAGRTDTQYF
>-|TRBJ1-6|-|TRBV4-2
TGTGCCAGCAGCCAAGAAGAGATCGATTCACCCCTCCACTTT
CASSQEEIDSPLHF
>few|TRBJ2-7|TRBD2|TRBV4-1
TGCGCCAGCAGCTATGCTAGCGGATCGTCCTACGAGCAGTACTTC
CASSYASGSSYEQYF
>-|TRBJ2-7|-|TRBV5-1
TGCGCCAGCAGCTTGGCCAAATCCGAGGAGGGCTACGAGCAGTACTTC
CASSLAKSEEGYEQYF
>-|TRBJ2-1|-|TRBV7-3
TGTGCCAGCAGCTGGGCCGGATCCGATGAGCAGTTCTTC
CASSWAGSDEQFF
>-|TRBJ2-1|TRBD2|TRBV6-2/TRBV6-3
TGTGCCAGCAGTTACTCGAGCCCTAGCGGGGGGGGGAATGAGCAGTTCTTC
CASSYSSPSGGGNEQFF
>-|TRBJ2-1|-|TRBV6-5
TGTGCCAGCAGTTACTCCCCGACAATCTACAATGAGCAGTTCTTC
CASSYSPTIYNEQFF
>-|TRBJ1-2|-|TRBV6-5
TGTGCCAGCAGTTTCCCTCGGGGAGGCGGCTACACCTTC
CASSFPRGGGYTF
>-|TRBJ1-2|-|TRBV7-8
TGTGCCAGCAGCGCGCCTCCTCGGGCCAACTTGGGGGCCTATGGCTACACCTTC
CASSAPPRANLGAYGYTF
>-|TRBJ1-5|-|TRBV28
TGTGCCAGCAAGTCATCGGGGGATCGCCAGCCCCAGCATTTT
CASKSSGDRQPQHF
>once|TRBJ1-5|-|TRBV27
TGTGCCAGCAGTTTATTTCTAGGAGCTCAGCCCCAGCATTTT
CASSLFLGAQPQHF
>-|TRBJ1-2|TRBD1|TRBV9
TGTGCCAGCAGCGTATTGTCGCGCCCCCAGGGACAGGGGACTAACTATGGCTACACCTTC
CASSVLSRPQGQGTNYGYTF
>-|TRBJ2-1|TRBD2|TRBV4-2
TGTGCCAGCAGAGGGGACTACCTAAATGAGCAGTTCTTC
CASRGDYLNEQFF
>few|TRBJ1-2|-|TRBV4-1
TGCGCCACACAGGCCCGCCACTATGGCTACACCTTC
CATQARHYGYTF
>-|TRBJ1-6|-|TRBV4-1
TGCGCCACCCAAAGGCTCCCAGGGGCTAATTCACCCCTCCACTTT
CATQRLPGANSPLHF
>-|TRBJ2-2|-|TRBV9
TGTGCCAGCAGCGTGCCAAGGGGAATAACTAACACCGGGGAGCTGTTTTTT
CASSVPRGITNTGELFF
>-|TRBJ1-1|-|TRBV2
TGTGCCAGCAGGGGACCAGCGGGCACTGAAGCTTTCTTT
CASRGPAGTEAFF
>-|TRBJ1-5|-|TRBV7-8
TGTGCCAGCAGCTGGGGAGGGCCTGGCCAGCCCCAGCATTTT
CASSWGGPGQPQHF
>once|TRBJ1-5|TRBD1|TRBV29-1
TGCAGCGTTGGTCCGGGACAGGGGAATGGGCCCCAGCATTTT
CSVGPGQGNGPQHF
>-|TRBJ2-2|-|TRBV6-2/TRBV6-3
TGTGCCAGCAGTTACTCGAGGCCCGGGGAGCTGTTTTTT
CASSYSRPGELFF
>-|TRBJ1-4|-|TRBV9
TGTGCCAGCAGCGTCATGCAGGGAACTAATGAAAAACTGTTTTTT
CASSVMQGTNEKLFF
>-|TRBJ1-3|TRBD1|TRBV7-2
TGTGCCAGCAGCGTACAGGGGGCGTCTGGAAACACCATATATTTT
CASSVQGASGNTIYF
>-|TRBJ2-7|-|TRBV6-2/TRBV6-3
TGTGCCAGCAGTAGCTCGGTGACTACCGCCTACGAGCAGTACTTC
CASSSSVTTAYEQYF
>-|TRBJ2-1|-|TRBV5-1
TGCGCCAGCAGCTTGGCCCTGGGTGCGGGAGAGCAGTTCTTC
CASSLALGAGEQFF
>-|TRBJ1-5|-|TRBV7-3
TGTGCCAGCAGCACAGTCCACAATCAGCCCCAGCATTTT
CASSTVHNQPQHF
>-|TRBJ1-3|TRBD1|TRBV3-1/TRBV3-2
TGTGCCAGCAGCCCAACGACAGGGCTTAAGGGCTCTGGAAACACCATATATTTT
CASSPTTGLKGSGNTIYF
>-|TRBJ2-7|TRBD1|TRBV7-3
TGTGCCAGCAGCCCCGGGACAGGGTACGAGCAGTACTTC
CASSPGTGYEQYF
>-|TRBJ1-6|TRBD1|TRBV5-5
TGTGCCAGCAGCCGGGACAGGGGTAATTCACCCCTCCACTTT
CASSRDRGNSPLHF
>-|TRBJ2-5|TRBD1|TRBV7-6
TGTGCCAGCAGCTCGGGCCAGGGGGTAGGGGAGACCCAGTACTTC
CASSSGQGVGETQYF
>-|TRBJ1-2|-|TRBV25-1
TGTGCCAGCAGGGCCACTGGACAGTATGGCTACACCTTC
CASRATGQYGYTF
>once|TRBJ2-7|TRBD1|TRBV19
TGTGCCAGTTCTCAGGGACAGGGCTACGAGCAGTACTTC
CASSQGQGYEQYF
>-|TRBJ2-1|TRBD2|TRBV5-4
TGTGCCAGCAGCTTGGGGACTAGCGGGAGGAGCTCCTACAATGAGCAGTTCTTC
CASSLGTSGRSSYNEQFF
>-|TRBJ2-4|TRBD1|TRBV2
TGTGCCAGCAGTCGGGCCCCGGGACAGGGGGTCATCGGGACCAAAAACATTCAGTACTTC
CASSRAPGQGVIGTKNIQYF
>-|TRBJ2-5|-|TRBV30
TGTGCCTGGACCCGTCAGGGGGGGACCCAGTACTTC
CAWTRQGGTQYF